Listed below are T cell receptor beta chains from one sample, sequenced in a study of T-cell memory formation after mild COVID-19. From the 5' RACE reads, TCRdb called clonotypes with MiXCR, one entry per CDR3 protein. The sample holds a few hundred thousand distinct CDR3 sequences; nearly 25% are singletons and the top ten take under 15%. Sequenced input: PBMCs or a T cell subset sorted from them (not recorded which). Receptors were obtained from an adult woman who had mild COVID-19 (a few samples of this study predate the infection). Cell type and time point are not known. Each CDR3 is given with its conserved first and last residue.

length,V,CDR3
15,TRBV27,CASSRGESSYNEQFF
11,TRBV5-6,CASSSDGGQYF
13,TRBV7-2,CASSLLGTNEQFF
14,TRBV27,CASSPFKSNTEAFF
13,TRBV20-1,CSATRDSPYEQYF
15,TRBV20-1,CSARRLAGHTGELFF
15,TRBV5-1,CASSLVTATNEKLFF
14,TRBV5-1,CASSLADRAAEQFF
15,TRBV10-3,CAISESGQGTNGYTF
14,TRBV5-6,CASSLVERLYGYTF
13,TRBV20-1,CSASANDGYGYTF
16,TRBV25-1,CASSRIGRGPTDTQYF
11,TRBV30,CAWSVNREAFF
15,TRBV2,CASSLQEPGLGGYTF
15,TRBV9,CASTAGATDTGELFF
13,TRBV6-6,CASSYGQSDEQYF
13,TRBV20-1,CSALRDRGYGYTF
13,TRBV20-1,CSASHVDNSPLHF
11,TRBV12-3/TRBV12-4,CASSSRSEQYF
16,TRBV2,CARMGKHGTGYNEQFF
12,TRBV6-5,CASSSTVSPLHF
14,TRBV4-1,CASSLMTGTGELFF
18,TRBV5-1,CASSLDFRADTGGYEQYF
14,TRBV20-1,CSASRGADPQPQHF
16,TRBV12-3/TRBV12-4,CASSPPLGTENTEAFF
14,TRBV7-7,CASSPGAGVHEQYF
12,TRBV27,CASSSPGGSKFF
14,TRBV5-4,CASSSGTADYEQYF
15,TRBV12-5,CASGLEGTYPRVAFF
15,TRBV7-6,CASSQNGVSGNTIYF
14,TRBV12-3/TRBV12-4,CASSLGGAGDEAFF
15,TRBV18,CASSQRQGSGTEAFF
14,TRBV15,CATSEDQGADTQYF
15,TRBV20-1,CSARGKTVSTDTQYF
15,TRBV3-1,CASSQGGGGNQPQHF
17,TRBV7-7,CASSLLGGTSGTETQYF
16,TRBV14,CASSLTSGSRTDTQYF
14,TRBV9,CASSAFGGQDEQFF